Sequencing of this TCR beta chain was carried out in a study of response to subunit inactivated influenza vaccine. Overall study findings and caveats: T cells newly recruited by each seasonal influenza vaccination are few, the authors suggested.

In this sample, this clonotype turned up a few times. Its cognate antigen is unknown. Germline V gene data show CDR1 as MNHEY and CDR2 as SVGEGT. V lost 4 bases and J lost 2, with 4 bases in between. This CDR3 has 12 residues. Each CDR3 protein is one row after TCRdb ran MiXCR on the RT-PCR reads. The table has around 790,000 distinct CDR3 sequences, around 21% seen once; the top ten hold roughly a tenth. The sequence came from a man in his forties or fifties who received an inactivated influenza vaccine. This sample comprised PBMCs from blood, obtained around 5 days after vaccination. The chain has TRBV6-2 or TRBV6-3 and TRBJ2-3; unclear D gene. The CDR3 region is CASSWDTDTQYF. The CDR3 nucleotides read TGTGCCAGCAGTTGGGACACAGATACGCAGTATTTT.